The 27 T cell receptor beta chains in this list originate from one sample, sequenced in a study of CD8 T cells in Susac syndrome. RNA totalling about 0.5 to 1 ug underwent reverse transcription with random hexamers. TCRdb analysed the immunoSEQ multiplex PCR reads with MiXCR anew, one entry per CDR3 protein. This sample yields about 160,000 distinct CDR3 sequences, of which 93% are seen a single time; over 0.11% belongs to the top ten. Sequenced sample: CD4+ T cells from PBMCs. These receptors all stem from a human donor in good health.

V and J are TRBV30 and TRBJ1-1, with D uncertain. Germline CDR1 GTSNPN, CDR2 SVGIG (reference sequence). The CDR3 length is 14 residues. V was clipped by 0 bases and J by 5 bases, with 13 bases between them. The CDR3 DNA reads TGTGCCTGGAGTGTACACTCAGCGGGGACTGAAGCTTTCTTT. It is translated as CAWSVHSAGTEAFF.

This chain joins TRBV12-3 or TRBV12-4 and TRBJ2-5; D tentatively fits TRBD1 or TRBD2 (5 bases each). The CDR3 totals 13 residues. Deletions cut 3 bases from V and 7 bases from J, with 12 bases between. This CDR3 is CASSLLGRGTQYF. CDR3 coding DNA: TGTGCCAGCAGTTTGCTGGGACGGGGGACCCAGTACTTC.

The gene calls are TRBV7-2 and TRBJ1-1, with D possibly TRBD1 on 5 matching bases. The germline V gene has CDR1 SGHTA and CDR2 FQGNSA. The CDR3 is made up of 15 amino acids. Trimming cost V 5 bases and J 1 base, with 14 bases left between them. The CDR3 protein is CASSPLLTANTEAFF. CDR3 coding DNA: TGTGCCAGCAGCCCCCTACTGACAGCGAACACTGAAGCTTTCTTT. Supplemented by reference TRBV7-2 and TRBJ1-1, the full variable domain reads GAGVSQSPSNKVTEKGKDVELRCDPISGHTALYWYRQSLGQGLEFLIYFQGNSAPDKSGLPSDRFSAERTGGSVSTLTIQRTQQEDSAVYLCASSPLLTANTEAFFGQGTRLTVV.

This rearrangement joins TRBV5-1 to TRBJ1-1; D ambiguous. Germline CDR1 reads SGHRS; CDR2 reads YFSETQ. Trimming shortened V by 5 bases and J by 3 bases, and 23 bases separated the two germline ends. The CDR3 has 17 amino acids. This CDR3 reads CASRLEGARFSDTEAFF. The CDR3, as DNA: TGCGCCAGCAGATTAGAGGGCGCAAGGTTTTCGGACACTGAAGCTTTCTTT.

In DNA, the CDR3 is TGTGCCATCAGTGAGTCGACTGGCCCCCCCCCTAGGAATGAGCAGTTCTTC. It specifies CAISESTGPPPRNEQFF. The chain carries TRBV10-3 and TRBJ2-1; no reliable D call. Germline values: CDR1 ENHRY, CDR2 SYGVKD. V was clipped by 0 bases and J by 7 bases, with 19 bases between them. This CDR3 contains 17 residues.

The chain links TRBV19 to TRBJ2-5, with TRBD1 identical over 9 bases. In germline, CDR1 is LNHDA, CDR2 SQIVND (reference sequence). Losses at the gene ends were 9 bases for V and 5 bases for J; bases not matched to a gene: 10. This CDR3 contains 14 residues. The CDR3 sequence: CASKPDRGYETQYF. Written as DNA, the CDR3 is TGTGCCAGCAAACCGGACAGGGGATATGAGACCCAGTACTTC. The variable domain in full, completed from reference TRBV19 and TRBJ2-5, reads DGGITQSPKYLFRKEGQNVTLSCEQNLNHDAMYWYRQDPGQGLRLIYYSQIVNDFQKGDIAEGYSVSREKKESFPLTVTSAQKNPTAFYLCASKPDRGYETQYFGPGTRLLVL.

This clonotype occurred once. The genes are TRBV3-1 and TRBJ2-7; D possibly corresponds to TRBD1 (6 bases). CDR1 LGHDT and CDR2 YNNKEL come from the germline V gene (reference sequence). V shed 4 bases and J shed 5 bases, with 9 bases lying between them. The CDR3 has 12 amino acids. CDR3 sequence reads: CASSRGGNEQYF. Written as DNA, the CDR3 is TGTGCCAGCAGCCGAGGGGGTAACGAGCAGTACTTC.

This chain links TRBV29-1 with TRBJ2-5; TRBD2 might be the D (5 bases). CDR1 and CDR2 (germline): SQVTM, ANQGSEA. V was shortened by 5 bases and J by 5 bases, with 12 bases between the two germline ends. The CDR3 totals 12 residues. DNA of the CDR3: TGCAGCGTTCCAGACTATGGGGAGACCCAGTACTTC. Encoded protein: CSVPDYGETQYF.

The J gene is TRBJ2-4, the V gene TRBV20-1, with unresolved D. V was shortened by 5 bases and J by 6 bases, with 20 bases between the two germline ends. Germline CDR1 reads DFQATT; CDR2 reads SNEGSKA (reference sequence). This CDR3 has 15 amino acids. The CDR3 nucleotides are TGCAGTGCTCTTTCCCCCCGAGGAGTCTCAAACATTCAGTACTTC. This translates into CSALSPRGVSNIQYF.

This clonotype was counted once. The chain links TRBV5-6 to TRBJ1-1, with D unclear. V shed 6 bases and J shed 0 bases, with 9 bases lying between them. Germline assignment: CDR1 SGHDT and CDR2 YYEEEE. The CDR3 has 13 amino acids. The CDR3 spells CASIGLLNTEAFF. DNA of the CDR3: TGTGCCAGCATAGGACTGCTGAACACTGAAGCTTTCTTT.

The V gene is TRBV20-1, the J gene TRBJ2-1, with TRBD1 matching over 9 bases. V shed 5 bases, J shed 8 bases, and the junction held 13 bases outside the gene matches. Germline V gives CDR1 DFQATT, CDR2 SNEGSKA (reference sequence). The CDR3 contains 15 residues. This CDR3 reads CSAYNPGQGLDEQFF. The CDR3, as DNA: TGCAGTGCTTATAATCCGGGACAGGGTCTAGATGAGCAGTTCTTC.

This chain links TRBV29-1 with TRBJ2-3; 11 nucleotides agree with TRBD1. Germline loops: CDR1 SQVTM, CDR2 ANQGSEA. V trimming: 8 bases; J trimming: 6 bases; junction bases outside the gene matches: 10. The CDR3 totals 14 residues. CDR3: CSSSGTGGTDTQYF. The DNA of the CDR3 is TGCAGCTCCTCCGGGACAGGGGGTACGGATACGCAGTATTTT.

The J gene is TRBJ2-3, the V gene TRBV29-1, with D maybe TRBD2 (5 bases). The CDR3 covers 12 residues. V lost 0 bases and J lost 5, with 6 bases in between. The germline gives CDR1 SQVTM, CDR2 ANQGSEA. The CDR3 nucleotides are TGCAGCGTTGAAGATGAGGGAGATACGCAGTATTTT. Protein product: CSVEDEGDTQYF.

The chain employs TRBV3-1 and TRBJ1-3; D possibly corresponds to TRBD1 (6 bases). Germline CDR1 LGHDT, CDR2 YNNKEL (reference sequence). This CDR3 is built from 15 residues. The ends were cut back, 2 bases at V and 4 bases at J, with 12 bases in the middle. CDR3 sequence reads: CASSQFNREGNTIYF. DNA of the CDR3: TGTGCCAGCAGCCAATTTAACAGGGAAGGAAACACCATATATTTT.

The chain couples TRBV27 to TRBJ2-5; 8 nucleotides align to TRBD2. The CDR3 consists of 14 residues. V was clipped by 6 bases and J by 4 bases; unmatched bases: 7. Germline V gene data show CDR1 as MNHEY and CDR2 as SMNVEV (reference sequence). The chain's CDR3 is CASSRGGRPETQYF. The DNA of the CDR3 is TGTGCCAGCAGCCGGGGGGGGCGTCCAGAGACCCAGTACTTC.

This clonotype appeared once. The chain couples TRBV12-3 or TRBV12-4 to TRBJ1-1; TRBD1 matches 7 bases. V shed 5 bases, J shed 5 bases, and the junction held 14 bases outside the gene matches. This CDR3 contains 16 residues. The CDR3 bases are TGTGCCAGCAGTCCAATGATCTCGACAGGGAGGACTGAAGCTTTCTTT. It specifies CASSPMISTGRTEAFF.

This chain links TRBV4-2 with TRBJ1-5; maybe TRBD1 (5 bases). The CDR3 covers 16 residues. Trimming removed 2 bases from V and 0 bases from J, with 11 bases in between. Germline assignment: CDR1 LGHNA and CDR2 YNFKEQ. The CDR3 loop reads CASSQPGGDSNQPQHF. In DNA form, the CDR3 reads TGTGCCAGCAGCCAACCGGGAGGGGATAGCAATCAGCCCCAGCATTTT.

This clonotype was recorded once. The chain employs TRBV5-1 and TRBJ2-1, with D perhaps given as TRBD1 or TRBD2 (5 bases each). CDR1 and CDR2 from the germline V gene are SGHRS and YFSETQ. The CDR3 sequence is 20 residues long. V was shortened by 1 base and J by 0 bases, with 23 bases between the two germline ends. CDR3 loop: CASSLPVAPRGPSSYNEQFF. The DNA for the CDR3 is TGCGCCAGCAGCTTGCCCGTAGCACCCCGGGGACCAAGCTCCTACAATGAGCAGTTCTTC.

The chain couples TRBV9 to TRBJ2-1; D gene ambiguous. Germline V gives CDR1 SGDLS, CDR2 YYNGEE. The CDR3 length is 13 residues. The V and J ends lost 0 bases and 9 bases respectively, with 10 bases between them. The CDR3 loop is CASSVDGIGEQFF. The DNA of the CDR3 is TGTGCCAGCAGCGTAGATGGGATTGGTGAGCAGTTCTTC.

V usage is TRBV6-6 and J usage is TRBJ1-2; no firm D call. The CDR3 totals 12 residues. CDR1 and CDR2 from the germline V gene are MNHNY and SVGAGI (reference sequence). The V and J ends lost 5 bases and 7 bases respectively, with 11 bases between them. The CDR3 DNA reads as TGTGCCAGCAGTCCTGTATCAAGTGGCTACACCTTC. Its protein is CASSPVSSGYTF.

This chain's CDR3 is CAISGMGVNYGYTF. The CDR3 coding sequence is TGTGCCATCAGTGGGATGGGGGTTAACTATGGCTACACCTTC. V usage is TRBV10-3 and J usage is TRBJ1-2; D possibly corresponds to TRBD1 (5 bases). V lost 4 bases and J lost 1, with 10 bases in between. CDR1 ENHRY and CDR2 SYGVKD come from the germline V gene. The CDR3 runs to 14 residues.

V gene TRBV7-9 combines with J gene TRBJ1-1; D possibly corresponds to TRBD1 (5 bases). The CDR3 is 12 amino acids. V was clipped by 4 bases and J by 11 bases, with 14 bases between them. Germline loops: CDR1 SEHNR, CDR2 FQNEAQ (reference sequence). This chain's CDR3 is CASSSISGDAFF. The CDR3 DNA reads as TGTGCCAGCAGCTCTATAAGTGGGGACGCTTTCTTT.

This clonotype was detected once. The chain couples TRBV7-8 to TRBJ2-7, with 11 bases fitting TRBD2. After removal of 2 bases from V and 2 bases from J, the junction contained 11 bases not matched to a gene. The CDR3 covers 18 residues. CDR1 SGHVS and CDR2 FQNEAQ come from the germline V gene. Here the CDR3 DNA reads TGTGCCAGCAGCTTATCCTCTAGCGGGGGGTCCTATACCTACGAGCAGTACTTC. It encodes CASSLSSSGGSYTYEQYF.

This clonotype appeared a single time. The chain uses TRBV4-1 and TRBJ1-1; D may be TRBD1 (5 bases). This CDR3 spans 16 amino acids. Trimming pared 1 base from V and 6 bases from J, leaving 18 bases between. The germline V gene has CDR1 MGHRA and CDR2 YSYEKL. The DNA for the CDR3 is TGCGCCAGCAGCCAAGGAAGGAGGGCAGGGATCCCTGAAGCTTTCTTT. This translates into CASSQGRRAGIPEAFF.

This chain links TRBV5-1 with TRBJ2-7, with 9 bases that match TRBD2. V lost 0 bases and J lost 2; bases outside the gene matches: 6. This CDR3 is built from 16 residues. The V gene's germline CDR1 is SGHRS and CDR2 YFSETQ. The CDR3 sequence is CASSLGFGGGAYEQYF. In DNA, the CDR3 is TGCGCCAGCAGCTTGGGTTTCGGCGGGGGGGCCTACGAGCAGTACTTC.

This chain connects TRBV6-1 to TRBJ2-1, with D possibly being TRBD2 (7 bases). This CDR3 contains 16 residues. CDR1 and CDR2 (germline): MNHNS, SASEGT. Trimming removed 7 bases from V and 0 bases from J, with 16 bases in between. The CDR3 coding sequence is TGTGCCAGCAACCCTGGCGGGGGCAGCTCCTACAATGAGCAGTTCTTC. Its translation: CASNPGGGSSYNEQFF.

V and J are TRBV11-1 and TRBJ2-7; 10 positions agree with TRBD1. Per germline, CDR1 SGHAT and CDR2 FQDESV (reference sequence). The ends lost 3 bases at V and 6 bases at J; junction bases unmatched: 8. The CDR3 length is 15 residues. The CDR3 coding sequence is TGTGCCAGCAGCTTCACCGGGACAGGGGAATCCGAGCAGTACTTC. Encoded protein: CASSFTGTGESEQYF.